This T cell receptor (beta chain) emerged from a study of T cell responses to AZD1222 COVID-19 vaccine. Broader study findings: It was only 6 or 7 AZD1222 recipients who were seropositive at baseline. Increased Spike-specific TCR breadth and depth were observed after two AZD1222 doses. At 160-218 and 743-854, vaccine-associated CD4 TCRs were dominant, and they spanned spike. Females outnumbered males among donors, who were mostly white British; clonal diversity was possibly underestimated.

V shed 4 bases and J shed 10 bases, with 20 bases lying between them. This CDR3 spans 14 amino acids. Germline CDR1 and CDR2: SQVTM and ANQGSEA. About this clone: Its specificity is not known.

Sequencing used immunoSEQ multiplex PCR; TCRdb keeps in-frame clones, though not all of them. The sample carries tens of thousands of clones, around 90% recorded once. The chain uses TRBV29-1 and TRBJ2-1; possibly TRBD2 for D (7 bases). Sequenced here: peripheral blood, sampled 28 days after the second AZD1222 dose. This receptor was obtained from an adult who received the AZD1222 COVID-19 vaccine. The CDR3 sequence: CSVGGGDRRGEQFF. CDR3 bases: TGCAGCGTTGGAGGGGGGGATAGGCGGGGCGAGCAGTTCTTC.